One and the same sample provided the 12 T cell receptor beta chains below, sequenced in a study of blood T cell repertoires in COVID-19. The data were produced by immunoSEQ multiplex PCR, yet TCRdb's version contains in-frame clones alone and is incomplete. The sample consists of some 400,000 clones, roughly 89% of them appearing once. The sample was PBMCs or T cells enriched from blood (not recorded which). These receptors were obtained from a woman in her twenties or thirties who had recovered from COVID-19.

The rearrangement uses TRBV3-1 (or the pseudogene TRBV3-2) and TRBJ2-1, with D tentatively TRBD2 (5 bases). Trimming cost V 0 bases and J 14 bases, with 14 bases left between them. The length of the CDR3 is 13 residues. Per germline, CDR1 LGHDT and CDR2 YNNKEL (reference sequence). Here the CDR3 reads CASSQEIGIGKFF. The CDR3 DNA is TGTGCCAGCAGCCAAGAAATCGGGATCGGGAAGTTCTTC.

Turning to this clone: Other DNA sequences from this sample encode an identical CDR3 as well. The chain couples TRBV4-1 to TRBJ2-7, with 9 bases matching TRBD1. Germline CDR1 reads MGHRA; CDR2 reads YSYEKL. Unmatched junction bases numbered 3, after V lost 4 bases and J lost 2 bases. The CDR3 length is 14 residues. CDR3 DNA: TGCGCCAGCAGCCCGGGACAGGGTGCCTACGAGCAGTACTTC. Translated, it gives CASSPGQGAYEQYF.

This clone came up a few times. The chain carries TRBV19 and TRBJ1-4, with TRBD1 identical over 7 bases. The CDR3 totals 14 residues. V shed 4 bases and J 2 bases; nucleotides not matched to a gene: 1. CDR1 LNHDA and CDR2 SQIVND come from the germline V gene (reference sequence). The CDR3: CASSRDSTNEKLFF. CDR3 sequence (DNA): TGTGCCAGTAGTAGGGACAGCACTAATGAAAAACTGTTTTTT.

This chain connects TRBV6-4 to TRBJ2-1; TRBD2 agrees at 8 bases. The germline CDR1 and CDR2 sequences are MRHNA and SNTAGT. The CDR3 is 15 residues long. V gave up 3 bases and J gave up 5 bases; unmatched junction bases: 6. This CDR3 reads CASSELSGTHNEQFF. Written as DNA, the CDR3 is TGTGCCAGCAGTGAACTTAGCGGGACGCACAATGAGCAGTTCTTC.

CDR3 residues: CASSPGGGSYTEAFF. CDR3 DNA sequence: TGTGCCAGCAGCCCCGGGGGGGGGTCATACACTGAAGCTTTCTTT. The chain is built from TRBV27 and TRBJ1-1; tentative D call: TRBD1 (5 bases). Between the trimmed V and J ends, which lost 6 bases and 3 bases, there was a span of 17 bases. The CDR3 extends over 15 amino acids. The germline V gene has CDR1 MNHEY and CDR2 SMNVEV (reference sequence).

Concerning this clone: Other DNA sequences within the sample encode an identical CDR3. The chain has TRBV9 and TRBJ1-5; perhaps TRBD1 as D (5 bases). Germline V gene sequence: CDR1 SGDLS, CDR2 YYNGEE. There are 14 residues in the CDR3. V was cut by 2 bases and J by 4 bases, with 10 bases left in between. The CDR3: CASSVGQGNQPQHF. DNA of the CDR3: TGTGCCAGCAGCGTCGGCCAGGGAAATCAGCCCCAGCATTTT.

This chain joins TRBV5-8 and TRBJ2-1, with a weak D call TRBD2 (5 bases). V was trimmed by 0 bases and J by 2 bases, leaving 9 bases between them. This CDR3 spans 15 amino acids. The germline V gene encodes CDR1 SGHTS and CDR2 YDEGEE. The CDR3: CASSLAGSPYNEQFF. DNA for the CDR3: TGTGCCAGCAGCTTGGCGGGAAGCCCCTACAATGAGCAGTTCTTC.

There are a few counts of this clone. The V call is TRBV10-1, the J call TRBJ1-5; no clear D gene. The germline V gene has CDR1 WNHNN and CDR2 SYGVQD (reference sequence). The length of the CDR3 is 14 residues. The V gene lost 4 bases and the J gene lost 5 bases, with 12 bases spanning the gap. As DNA, the CDR3 is TGCGCCAGCAGTGCGGGAGCTGTACATCAGCCCCAGCATTTT. This codes for CASSAGAVHQPQHF.

V and J are TRBV5-4 and TRBJ2-2; D is uncertain. V lost 4 bases and J 6 bases, leaving 7 bases between the germline ends. In germline, CDR1 is SGHNT, CDR2 YYREEE (reference sequence). This CDR3 has 12 residues. The CDR3 reads CASSQSSGELFF. The CDR3 DNA is TGTGCCAGCAGCCAATCATCCGGGGAGCTGTTTTTT.

The chain employs TRBV28 and TRBJ2-7; 8 positions match TRBD1. With 6 bases clipped from V and 3 bases from J, the junction kept 7 bases outside the gene matches. The CDR3 totals 14 residues. CDR1 and CDR2 from the germline V gene are MDHEN and SYDVKM. The CDR3: CASSRNDRGYEQYF. The CDR3 coding sequence is TGTGCCAGCAGCCGAAACGACAGGGGCTACGAGCAGTACTTC.

In DNA form, the CDR3 reads TGCAGCGTTAGGACTAGCGGGAGGAGGCCAGATACGCAGTATTTT. Translating it yields CSVRTSGRRPDTQYF. This chain joins TRBV29-1 and TRBJ2-3; 14 bases map to TRBD2. CDR3 size: 15 residues. Looked up from germline, CDR1 is SQVTM and CDR2 is ANQGSEA. Trimming at V came to 5 bases and at J to 4 bases, leaving 5 bases not matched to a gene.

The J gene is TRBJ2-7, the V gene TRBV28; D is possibly TRBD1 (6 bases). Germline lookup yields CDR1 MDHEN and CDR2 SYDVKM. This CDR3 spans 11 amino acids. Trimming removed 6 bases at V and 9 bases at J, with 12 bases between. CDR3 DNA sequence: TGTGCCAGCAGAAACAGGGTTGGGCAGTACTTC. Its translation is CASRNRVGQYF.